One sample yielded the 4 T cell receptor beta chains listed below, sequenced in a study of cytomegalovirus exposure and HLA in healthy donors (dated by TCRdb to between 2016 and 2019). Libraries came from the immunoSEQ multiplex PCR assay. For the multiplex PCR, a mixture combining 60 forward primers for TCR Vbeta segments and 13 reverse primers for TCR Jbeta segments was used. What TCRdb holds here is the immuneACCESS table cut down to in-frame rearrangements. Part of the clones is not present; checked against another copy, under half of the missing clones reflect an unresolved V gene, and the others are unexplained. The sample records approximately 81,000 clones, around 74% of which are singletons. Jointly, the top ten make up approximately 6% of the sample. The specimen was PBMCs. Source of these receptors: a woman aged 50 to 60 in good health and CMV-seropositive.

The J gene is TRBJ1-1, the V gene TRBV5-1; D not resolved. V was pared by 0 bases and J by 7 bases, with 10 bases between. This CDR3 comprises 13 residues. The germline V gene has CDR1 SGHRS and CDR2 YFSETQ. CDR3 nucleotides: TGCGCCAGCAGCTTGGCCGCGGAGGGTGAAGCTTTCTTT. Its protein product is CASSLAAEGEAFF.

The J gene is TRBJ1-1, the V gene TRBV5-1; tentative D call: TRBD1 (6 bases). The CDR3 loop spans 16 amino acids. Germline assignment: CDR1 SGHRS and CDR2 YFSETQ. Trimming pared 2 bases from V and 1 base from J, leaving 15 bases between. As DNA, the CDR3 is TGCGCCAGCAGCTTACAGGGAAAGGATAGGAACACTGAAGCTTTCTTT. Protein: CASSLQGKDRNTEAFF.

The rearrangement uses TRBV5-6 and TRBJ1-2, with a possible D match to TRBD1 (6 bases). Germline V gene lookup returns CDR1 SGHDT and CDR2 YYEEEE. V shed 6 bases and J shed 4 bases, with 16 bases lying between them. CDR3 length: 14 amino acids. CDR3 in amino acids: CASITGGASYGYTF. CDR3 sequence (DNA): TGTGCCAGCATTACGGGGGGGGCTTCCTATGGCTACACCTTC.

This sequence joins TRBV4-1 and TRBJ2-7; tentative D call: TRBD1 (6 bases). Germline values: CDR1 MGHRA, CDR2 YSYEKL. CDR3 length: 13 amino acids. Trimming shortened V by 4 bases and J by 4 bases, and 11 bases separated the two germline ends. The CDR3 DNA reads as TGCGCCAGCAGCCCTACCCAGGGGTACGAGCAGTACTTC. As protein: CASSPTQGYEQYF.